The source of this TCR beta chain is a study of T-cell memory formation after mild COVID-19. Study-level background: In these data, TCR clusters were largely donor specific. Overall study findings and caveats: Some clones that responded turned up in pre-infection memory, which suggests that cross-reactive memory joined in. Clones that contracted clustered mainly in CM and EM if CD4+ and in EMRA if CD8+.

The CDR3 covers 17 residues. Germline V gene data show CDR1 as LGHNA and CDR2 as YSLEER. With V trimmed by 2 bases and J by 7 bases, 7 bases remained unmatched. Libraries for TCRalpha and TCRbeta carried sample barcodes and unique molecular identifiers via 5'RACE. MiXCR, run by TCRdb on the 5' RACE reads, gives a single entry per CDR3 protein. The table records 75,000 to 95,000 distinct CDR3 sequences, about 15% of them present only once. This clonotype was observed a few times. What it recognizes is unknown. V and J are TRBV4-3 and TRBJ1-6, with 11 bases matching TRBD1. The specimen was PBMCs or a T cell subset sorted from them (not recorded which). This TCR was recovered from a man between 18 and 35 years old who had mild COVID-19 (a few samples of this study predate the infection). Cell type and time point are not known. This CDR3 is CASSQYRTGGRNSPLHF. The CDR3 coding sequence is TGCGCCAGCAGCCAATATAGGACAGGGGGCAGGAATTCACCCCTCCACTTT.